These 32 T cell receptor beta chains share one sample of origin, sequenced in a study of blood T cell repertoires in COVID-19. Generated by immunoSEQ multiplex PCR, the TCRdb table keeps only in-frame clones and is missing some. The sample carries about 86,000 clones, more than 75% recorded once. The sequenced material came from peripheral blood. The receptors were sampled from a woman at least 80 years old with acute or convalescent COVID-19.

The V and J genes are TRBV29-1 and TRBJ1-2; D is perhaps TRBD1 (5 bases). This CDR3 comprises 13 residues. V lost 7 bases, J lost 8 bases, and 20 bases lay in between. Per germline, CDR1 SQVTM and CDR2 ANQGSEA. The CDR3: CSGVGQGQRGYTF. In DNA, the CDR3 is TGCAGCGGGGTCGGGCAGGGTCAACGGGGCTACACCTTC.

The CDR3 coding sequence is TGTGCCAGCAGTTACAGCGGGGCCAACGTCCTGACTTTC. This sequence encodes CASSYSGANVLTF. The chain combines TRBV12-3 or TRBV12-4 with TRBJ2-6; no clear D. V lost 4 bases and J 4 bases, leaving 5 bases between the germline ends. CDR3 length: 13 residues.

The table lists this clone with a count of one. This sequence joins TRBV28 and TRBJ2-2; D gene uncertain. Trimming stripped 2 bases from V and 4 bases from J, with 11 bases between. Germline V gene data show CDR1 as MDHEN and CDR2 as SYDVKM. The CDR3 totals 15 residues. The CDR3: CASSLRQVSTGELFF. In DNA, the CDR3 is TGTGCCAGCAGTTTAAGGCAGGTATCCACCGGGGAGCTGTTTTTT.

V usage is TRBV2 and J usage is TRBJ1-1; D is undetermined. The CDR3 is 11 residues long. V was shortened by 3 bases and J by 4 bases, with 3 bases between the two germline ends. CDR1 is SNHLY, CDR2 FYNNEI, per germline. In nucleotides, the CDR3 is TGTGCCAGCAGTGACGTCACTGAAGCTTTCTTT. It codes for CASSDVTEAFF.

The CDR3 region is CASTSGGLGNQPQHF. CDR3 in DNA: TGCGCCAGCACCTCAGGGGGATTGGGCAATCAGCCCCAGCATTTT. The V gene is TRBV10-2, the J gene TRBJ1-5, with 7 bases aligning to TRBD1. CDR3 size: 15 residues. The J segment lost 2 bases and the V segment lost 7 bases, leaving 8 bases of the junction unmatched. CDR1 is WSHSY and CDR2 is SAAADI in the germline V gene.

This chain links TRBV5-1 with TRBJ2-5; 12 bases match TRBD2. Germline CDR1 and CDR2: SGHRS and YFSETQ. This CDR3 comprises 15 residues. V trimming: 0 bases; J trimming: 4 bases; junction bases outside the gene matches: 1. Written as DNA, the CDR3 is TGCGCCAGCAGCTTGGGGACTAGCGGGGCAGAGACCCAGTACTTC. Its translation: CASSLGTSGAETQYF. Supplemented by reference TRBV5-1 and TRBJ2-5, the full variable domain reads KAGVTQTPRYLIKTRGQQVTLSCSPISGHRSVSWYQQTPGQGLQFLFEYFSETQRNKGNFPGRFSGRQFSNSRSEMNVSTLELGDSALYLCASSLGTSGAETQYFGPGTRLLVL.

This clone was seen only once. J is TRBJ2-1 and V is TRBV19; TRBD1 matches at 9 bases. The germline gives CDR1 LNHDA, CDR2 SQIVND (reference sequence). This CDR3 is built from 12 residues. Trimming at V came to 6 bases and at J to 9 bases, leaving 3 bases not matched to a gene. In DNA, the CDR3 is TGTGCCAGTAGGGGACAGGGCCCTGAGCAGTTCTTC. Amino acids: CASRGQGPEQFF.

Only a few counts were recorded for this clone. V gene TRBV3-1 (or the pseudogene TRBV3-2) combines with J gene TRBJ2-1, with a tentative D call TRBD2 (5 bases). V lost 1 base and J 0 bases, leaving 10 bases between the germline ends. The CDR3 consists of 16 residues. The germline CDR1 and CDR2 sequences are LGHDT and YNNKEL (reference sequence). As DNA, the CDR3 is TGTGCCAGCAGCCAAGTTTCGGGGAGCTCCTACAATGAGCAGTTCTTC. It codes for CASSQVSGSSYNEQFF.

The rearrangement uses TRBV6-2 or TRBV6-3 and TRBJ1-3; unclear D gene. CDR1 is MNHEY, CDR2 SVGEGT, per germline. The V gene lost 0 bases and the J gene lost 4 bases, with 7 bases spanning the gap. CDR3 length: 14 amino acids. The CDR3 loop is CASSYSREGNTIYF. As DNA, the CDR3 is TGTGCCAGCAGTTACTCAAGGGAGGGAAACACCATATATTTT.

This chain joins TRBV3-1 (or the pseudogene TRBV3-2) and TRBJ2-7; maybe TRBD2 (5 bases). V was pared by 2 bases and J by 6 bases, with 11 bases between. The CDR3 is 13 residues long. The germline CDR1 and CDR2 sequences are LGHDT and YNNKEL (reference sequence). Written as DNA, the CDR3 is TGTGCCAGCAGCCAAACGGGATCCGGCGAGCAGTACTTC. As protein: CASSQTGSGEQYF.

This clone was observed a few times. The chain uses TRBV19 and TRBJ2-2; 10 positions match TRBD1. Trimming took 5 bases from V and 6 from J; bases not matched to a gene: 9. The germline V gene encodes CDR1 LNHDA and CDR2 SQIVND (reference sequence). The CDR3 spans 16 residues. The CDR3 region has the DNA TGTGCCAGTAGTCTACCGTTCGGACAGGGGGCCGGGGAGCTGTTTTTT. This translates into CASSLPFGQGAGELFF.

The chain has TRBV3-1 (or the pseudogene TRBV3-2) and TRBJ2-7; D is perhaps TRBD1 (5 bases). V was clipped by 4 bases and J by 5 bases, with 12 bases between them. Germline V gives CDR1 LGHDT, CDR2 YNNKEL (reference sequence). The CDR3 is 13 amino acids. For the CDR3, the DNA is TGTGCCAGCAGCCCGGACACCCTCCACGAGCAGTACTTC. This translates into CASSPDTLHEQYF.

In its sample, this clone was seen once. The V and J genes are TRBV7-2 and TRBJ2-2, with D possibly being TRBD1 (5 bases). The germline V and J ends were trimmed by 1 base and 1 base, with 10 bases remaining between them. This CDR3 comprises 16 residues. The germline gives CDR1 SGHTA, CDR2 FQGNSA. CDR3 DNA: TGTGCCAGCAGCTTAGGACGACAGCTGAACACCGGGGAGCTGTTTTTT. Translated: CASSLGRQLNTGELFF.

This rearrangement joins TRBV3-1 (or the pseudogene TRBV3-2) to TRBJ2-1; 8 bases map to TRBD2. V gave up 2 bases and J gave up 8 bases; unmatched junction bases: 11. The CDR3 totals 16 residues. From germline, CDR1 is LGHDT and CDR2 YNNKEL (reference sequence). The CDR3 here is CASSQYGRALSYEQFF. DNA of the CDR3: TGTGCCAGCAGCCAATACGGGAGGGCCTTATCCTATGAGCAGTTCTTC.

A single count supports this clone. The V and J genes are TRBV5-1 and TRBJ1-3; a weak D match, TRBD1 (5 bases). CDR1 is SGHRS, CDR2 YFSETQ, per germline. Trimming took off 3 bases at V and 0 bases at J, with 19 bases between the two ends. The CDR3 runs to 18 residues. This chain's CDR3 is CASSWGGGDFTSGNTIYF. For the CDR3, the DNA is TGCGCCAGCAGCTGGGGGGGTGGCGACTTTACCTCTGGAAACACCATATATTTT.

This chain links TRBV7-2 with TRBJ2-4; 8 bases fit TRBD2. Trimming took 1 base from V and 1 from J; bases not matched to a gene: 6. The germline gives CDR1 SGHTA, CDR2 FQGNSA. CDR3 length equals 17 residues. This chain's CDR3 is CASSLDIAGMAKNIQYF. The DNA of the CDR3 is TGTGCCAGCAGCTTAGATATAGCGGGAATGGCCAAAAACATTCAGTACTTC.

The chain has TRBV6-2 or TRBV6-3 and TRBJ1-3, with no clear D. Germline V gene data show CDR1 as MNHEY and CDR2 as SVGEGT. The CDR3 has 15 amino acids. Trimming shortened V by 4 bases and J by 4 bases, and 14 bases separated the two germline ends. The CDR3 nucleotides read TGTGCCAGCAGTTCTCCCGGGAGGTCCGGAAACACCATATATTTT. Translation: CASSSPGRSGNTIYF.

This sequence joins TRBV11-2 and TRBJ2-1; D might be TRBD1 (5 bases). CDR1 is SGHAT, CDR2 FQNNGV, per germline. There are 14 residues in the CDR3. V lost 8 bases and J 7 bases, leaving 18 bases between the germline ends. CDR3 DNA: TGTGCCAGCGCCCCCCAGGGTGTTAGGAATGAGCAGTTCTTC. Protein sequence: CASAPQGVRNEQFF.

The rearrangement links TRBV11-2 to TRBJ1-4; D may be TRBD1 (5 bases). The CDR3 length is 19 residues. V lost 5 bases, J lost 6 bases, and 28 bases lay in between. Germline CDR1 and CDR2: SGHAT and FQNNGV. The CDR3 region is CASSPLLGRGRGDHEKLFF. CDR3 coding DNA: TGTGCCAGCAGCCCATTATTGGGGAGGGGACGGGGGGACCATGAAAAACTGTTTTTT. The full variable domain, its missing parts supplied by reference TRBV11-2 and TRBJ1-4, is EAGVAQSPRYKIIEKRQSVAFWCNPISGHATLYWYQQILGQGPKLLIQFQNNGVVDDSQLPKDRFSAERLKGVDSTLKIQPAKLEDSAVYLCASSPLLGRGRGDHEKLFFGSGTQLSVL.

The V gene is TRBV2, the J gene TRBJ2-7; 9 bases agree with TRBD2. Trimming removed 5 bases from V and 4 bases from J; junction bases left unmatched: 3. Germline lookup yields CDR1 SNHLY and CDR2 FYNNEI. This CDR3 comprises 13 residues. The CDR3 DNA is TGTGCCAGCAGTAGCGGGGGGCATTACGAGCAGTACTTC. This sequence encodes CASSSGGHYEQYF.

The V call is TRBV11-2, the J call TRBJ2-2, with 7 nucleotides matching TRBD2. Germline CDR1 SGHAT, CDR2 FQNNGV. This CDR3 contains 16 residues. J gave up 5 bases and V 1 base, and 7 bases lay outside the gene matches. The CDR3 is CASSLGGIAGTGELFF. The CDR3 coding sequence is TGTGCCAGCAGCTTAGGGGGAATAGCGGGTACCGGGGAGCTGTTTTTT.

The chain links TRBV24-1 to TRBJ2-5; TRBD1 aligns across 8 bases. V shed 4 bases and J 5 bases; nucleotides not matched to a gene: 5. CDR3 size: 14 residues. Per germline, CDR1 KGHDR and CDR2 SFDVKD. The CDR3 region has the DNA TGTGCCACCAGTGAGACAGGGGCAGGGGAGACCCAGTACTTC. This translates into CATSETGAGETQYF.

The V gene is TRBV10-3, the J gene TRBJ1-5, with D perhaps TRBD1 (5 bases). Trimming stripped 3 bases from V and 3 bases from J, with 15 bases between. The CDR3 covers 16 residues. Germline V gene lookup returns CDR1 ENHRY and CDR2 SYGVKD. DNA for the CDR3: TGTGCCATCAGTGATATTCGCCGGGGGGTCAATCAGCCCCAGCATTTT. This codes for CAISDIRRGVNQPQHF.

This chain's CDR3 is CATSGASGGTDTQYF. The DNA of the CDR3 is TGTGCCACCAGCGGGGCTAGCGGGGGTACAGATACGCAGTATTTT. The chain links TRBV15 to TRBJ2-3, with TRBD2 identical over 10 bases. The CDR3 is 15 amino acids. V lost 5 bases and J lost 3; bases outside the gene matches: 5. Germline V lookup: CDR1 LNHNV, CDR2 YYDKDF (reference sequence).

CDR3 sequence: CASSQEMTGLSGNTIYF. The CDR3 region has the DNA TGTGCCAGCAGCCAAGAGATGACAGGCCTCTCTGGAAACACCATATATTTT. V gene TRBV4-2 combines with J gene TRBJ1-3; weak D call: TRBD1 (6 bases). Germline CDR1 and CDR2: LGHNA and YNFKEQ. The CDR3 consists of 17 residues. Trimming stripped 0 bases from V and 0 bases from J, with 12 bases between.

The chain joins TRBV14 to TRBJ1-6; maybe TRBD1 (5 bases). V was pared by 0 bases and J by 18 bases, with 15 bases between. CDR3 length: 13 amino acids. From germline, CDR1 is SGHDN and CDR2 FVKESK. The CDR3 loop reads CASSQETGGTYHF. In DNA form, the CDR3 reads TGTGCCAGCAGCCAAGAGACTGGGGGGACTTACCACTTT.

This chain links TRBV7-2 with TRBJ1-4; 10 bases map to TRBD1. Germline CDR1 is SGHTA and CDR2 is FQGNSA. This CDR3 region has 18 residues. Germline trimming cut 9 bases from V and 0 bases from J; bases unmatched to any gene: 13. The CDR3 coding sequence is TGTGCCAGAAGACCTGGGACAGGGGAACCCGCAACTAATGAAAAACTGTTTTTT. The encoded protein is CARRPGTGEPATNEKLFF.

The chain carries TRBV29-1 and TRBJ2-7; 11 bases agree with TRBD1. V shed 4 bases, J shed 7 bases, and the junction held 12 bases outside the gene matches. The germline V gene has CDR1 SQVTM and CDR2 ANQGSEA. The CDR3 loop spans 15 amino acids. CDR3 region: CSVADSGTGGPEQYF. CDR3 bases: TGCAGCGTTGCCGACTCCGGGACAGGGGGGCCAGAGCAGTACTTC.

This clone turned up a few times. CDR3 protein: CATSIQGQINTEAFF. CDR3 bases: TGTGCCACCAGCATACAAGGACAGATTAACACTGAAGCTTTCTTT. The chain combines TRBV15 with TRBJ1-1; the D gene is possibly TRBD1 (6 bases). CDR1 and CDR2 (germline): LNHNV, YYDKDF (reference sequence). The germline V and J ends were trimmed by 4 bases and 2 bases, with 14 bases remaining between them. This CDR3 region has 15 residues.

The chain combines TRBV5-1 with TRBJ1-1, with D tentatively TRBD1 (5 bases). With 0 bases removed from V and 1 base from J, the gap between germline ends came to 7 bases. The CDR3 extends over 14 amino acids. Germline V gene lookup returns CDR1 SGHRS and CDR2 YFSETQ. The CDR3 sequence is CASSLGGANTEAFF. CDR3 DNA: TGCGCCAGCAGCTTGGGTGGGGCGAACACTGAAGCTTTCTTT.

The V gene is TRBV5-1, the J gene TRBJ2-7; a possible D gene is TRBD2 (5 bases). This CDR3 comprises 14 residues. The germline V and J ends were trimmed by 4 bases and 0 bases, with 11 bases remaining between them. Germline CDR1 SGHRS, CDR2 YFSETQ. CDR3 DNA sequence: TGCGCCAGCAGCGTTTGGACTCGCTCCTACGAGCAGTACTTC. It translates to CASSVWTRSYEQYF.

CDR3 nucleotides: TGTGCCAGCAGACTCGGGACAGGGGGCGCTGGATACTATGGCTACACCTTC. Protein: CASRLGTGGAGYYGYTF. The gene calls are TRBV28 and TRBJ1-2, with 12 positions matching TRBD1. The CDR3 is 17 amino acids. The V segment lost 6 bases and the J segment 3 bases; nucleotides outside the gene matches: 11. Per germline, CDR1 MDHEN and CDR2 SYDVKM.